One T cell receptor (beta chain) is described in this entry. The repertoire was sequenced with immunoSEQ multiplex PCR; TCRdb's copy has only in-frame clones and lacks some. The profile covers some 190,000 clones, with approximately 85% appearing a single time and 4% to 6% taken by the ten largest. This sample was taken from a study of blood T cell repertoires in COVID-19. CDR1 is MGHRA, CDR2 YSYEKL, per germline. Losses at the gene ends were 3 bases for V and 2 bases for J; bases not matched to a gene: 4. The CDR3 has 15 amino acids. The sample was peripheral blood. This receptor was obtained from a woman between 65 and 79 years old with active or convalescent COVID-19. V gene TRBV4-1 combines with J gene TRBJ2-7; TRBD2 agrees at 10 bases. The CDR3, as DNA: TGCGCCAGCAGCCACGGGGGGACTAGCGCCTACGAGCAGTACTTC. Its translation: CASSHGGTSAYEQYF.